The T cell receptor beta chain described here comes from a study of cytomegalovirus exposure and HLA in healthy donors. Findings and limits, study-wide: Subsequent analysis showed first-cohort TCR clusters tending to co-occur in over a hundred validation repertoires. Altogether, 160 or so TCR beta chains were recorded as cytomegalovirus-associated. Three chains tied to CMV proved CMV antigen-specific in vitro. Cytomegalovirus status, reportedly, was diagnosed with high specificity and sensitivity by the classifier.

A note on this clone: Its cognate antigen is unknown.

Germline V CDR1 and CDR2: SGHTS, YDEGEE. The CDR3 has 13 amino acids. V gave up 3 bases and J gave up 1 base, with 8 bases separating them. Generated by immunoSEQ multiplex PCR, the TCRdb table keeps only in-frame clones and is missing some. The table has approximately 41,000 clones, just under 95% seen once. The V call is TRBV5-8, the J call TRBJ2-7, with D perhaps matching TRBD1 (6 bases). Sequencing used PBMCs. This TCR came from a man aged 18 to 29 in good health and CMV-seronegative. CDR3 DNA sequence: TGTGCCAGCAGCTGGGGGCGATCCTACGAGCAGTACTTC. Amino acids: CASSWGRSYEQYF.